The entry below gives a single T cell receptor beta chain sequence along with its context. The antigen remains undetermined. The source of the sample is a study of T cells after yellow fever vaccination. Study details: SMART-Seq v4 Ultra Low Input served to prepare low-cell-number fractions.

Synthesis of TCR cDNA relied on 5'RACE template switching, which attached a universal primer site and UMIs. TCRdb re-analysed the 5' RACE reads in MiXCR, keeping a single row per CDR3 protein. The table lists 400,000 to 450,000 distinct CDR3 sequences, around 19% of them singletons. Findings of the study overall: Most clones from primary vaccination were detected again post-booster (roughly 96% CD4, about 85% CD8). On re-exposure, the response was weaker but peaked faster, at day 5 versus 15.

The clonotype comes from a man younger than 35 who received the YFV17D yellow fever vaccine. This specimen was PBMCs, taken before the yellow fever booster vaccination.

The DNA of the CDR3 is TGTGCCAGCAGCCATCACGGCCACACAGATACGCAGTATTTT. This translates into CASSHHGHTDTQYF. V usage is TRBV3-1 and J usage is TRBJ2-3; D call uncertain. Trimming took off 3 bases at V and 2 bases at J, with 9 bases between the two ends. The germline V gene encodes CDR1 LGHDT and CDR2 YNNKEL (reference sequence). The CDR3 sequence is 14 residues long.